The present TCR beta chain was sequenced within a study of blood T cells in healthy people across ages. Points from the study as a whole: Per million T cells, TCR beta diversity dropped about linearly as age rose.

With a J-beta primer mix and a sample-barcoded 5' primer, a second PCR ran 7 to 11 cycles. Each cDNA molecule received a tag from a template-switch adaptor that had 12 random nucleotides. Via MiXCR, TCRdb re-called the 5' RACE reads, giving one row per CDR3 protein. There are around 1,600,000 distinct CDR3 sequences in the sample; 42% occur only once, and roughly 3.7% lies in the top ten. For this clonotype: The antigen remains undetermined.

This CDR3 region has 14 residues. Trimming took off 7 bases at V and 7 bases at J, with 16 bases between the two ends. Germline loops: CDR1 MGHDK, CDR2 SYGVNS. The TCR sequence derives from a woman younger than 35 in good health. Sequencing input: blood. The chain carries TRBV25-1 and TRBJ1-4; tentatively, D is TRBD1 (6 bases). The CDR3: CASTPDRRGEKLFF. The CDR3 region has the DNA TGTGCCAGCACCCCAGACAGGAGAGGTGAAAAACTGTTTTTT.